This record covers a single TCR beta chain. This same CDR3 is encoded by further DNA sequences in the sample. The sample belongs to a study of shared clonotypes between healthy human individuals. Overall study context: Donors had three CD4 naive, three CD4 memory, two CD8 naive and one CD8 memory plate apiece.

V gave up 4 bases and J gave up 0 bases, with 9 bases separating them. The CDR3 runs to 13 residues. CDR1 SQVTM and CDR2 ANQGSEA come from the germline V gene. Produced via immunoSEQ multiplex PCR; TCRdb's table is partial and in-frame only. This table holds 2 million to 2.5 million clones, 85% to 95% found once. The chain recombines TRBV29-1 with TRBJ1-1, with D hard to call. Sequencing was performed on naive CD4+ T cells from PBMCs. Described subset: CD45RA+ positively selected. The source is a man aged 18 to 29 in good health. Some clones in this sample may be carry-over from other donors' samples. In DNA form, the CDR3 reads TGCAGCGTTGCAGGCCGATTGAACACTGAAGCTTTCTTT. This translates into CSVAGRLNTEAFF.